A single sample gave rise to the 10 T cell receptor beta chains below, sequenced in a study of blood T cells in healthy people across ages. Primers used in a second PCR of roughly 6 to 12 cycles were a sample-barcoded 5' primer and a J-beta primer mix. Each CDR3 protein is one row after TCRdb ran MiXCR on the 5' RACE reads. Of 600,000 or so distinct CDR3 sequences in the sample, 40% to 50% are singletons; the top ten hold just under 25%. Sequenced sample: blood. These receptors originate from a man older than 75 in good health.

This chain connects TRBV7-2 to TRBJ2-7, with D perhaps TRBD2 (6 bases). The CDR3 has 17 residues. Germline V gene sequence: CDR1 SGHTA, CDR2 FQGNSA. V lost 5 bases to trimming and J lost 1 base, with 21 bases between them. In nucleotides, the CDR3 is TGTGCCAGCAGCCCTGGGACTCACCATAGAGTGTCCTACGAGCAGTACTTC. Translation: CASSPGTHHRVSYEQYF.

This clonotype has just a few counts. V and J are TRBV5-1 and TRBJ2-1; D is unresolved. CDR1 and CDR2 (germline): SGHRS, YFSETQ. The CDR3 loop spans 13 amino acids. V shed 1 base and J shed 8 bases, with 10 bases lying between them. The CDR3 is CASSLFKKDEQFF. DNA of the CDR3: TGCGCCAGCAGCTTGTTCAAAAAGGATGAGCAGTTCTTC.

This chain uses TRBV27 with TRBJ2-7, with a tentative D call TRBD1 (6 bases). The J call is in doubt because the DNA end fits TRBJ2-4 better. Germline assignment: CDR1 MNHEY and CDR2 SMNVEV (reference sequence). This CDR3 has 12 residues. Here the CDR3 DNA reads TGTGCCAGCAGTACAGGGCGGGACATTCAGTACTTC. This sequence encodes CASSTGRDIQYF.

CDR3 loop: CASTLSGGDTQYF. The CDR3 nucleotides are TGTGCCAGCACCCTATCTGGGGGGGATACGCAGTATTTT. The chain employs TRBV25-1 and TRBJ2-3; a weak D match, TRBD2 (6 bases). V was clipped by 7 bases and J by 6 bases, with 14 bases between them. The CDR3 loop spans 13 amino acids. The V gene's germline CDR1 is MGHDK and CDR2 SYGVNS.

This clonotype turned up a few times. The V and J genes are TRBV21-1 and TRBJ2-5; the table's TRBD1 call for D was not verified on the DNA. TRBV21-1 is tagged as a pseudogene. The CDR3 runs to 17 residues. CDR3 coding DNA: TGTGCCAGCAGCAAATCCCTGACAGAAATGTTTGAGGAGACCCAGTACTTC. It codes for CASSKSLTEMFEETQYF.

The chain carries TRBV18 and TRBJ2-1; 9 bases map to TRBD1. There are 16 residues in the CDR3. The germline V gene encodes CDR1 KGHSH and CDR2 LQKENI. V shed 3 bases, J shed 6 bases, and the junction held 9 bases outside the gene matches. The CDR3: CASSPLTGGISNEQFF. The CDR3 region has the DNA TGTGCCAGCTCACCCCTGACAGGGGGGATATCCAATGAGCAGTTCTTC.

This clonotype was seen ten or more times. The chain carries TRBV7-2 and TRBJ2-7, with D possibly being TRBD2 (6 bases). The CDR3 loop spans 13 amino acids. Germline CDR1 SGHTA, CDR2 FQGNSA. The V end lost 5 bases, the J end lost 1 base, and 9 bases lay between the germline ends. CDR3 coding DNA: TGTGCCAGCAGCCCGGGACTTTCCTACGAGCAGTACTTC. It specifies CASSPGLSYEQYF.

V usage is TRBV20-1 and J usage is TRBJ2-5; 7 positions agree with TRBD1. The trim removed 6 bases at V and 11 bases at J, leaving 21 bases unmatched. This CDR3 is built from 15 residues. Looked up from germline, CDR1 is DFQATT and CDR2 is SNEGSKA (reference sequence). CDR3: CSARPPQGLHYGQYF. In nucleotides, the CDR3 is TGCAGTGCCCGCCCCCCACAGGGGTTACACTACGGGCAGTACTTC.

This clonotype has only a few counts. The genes are TRBV10-3 and TRBJ1-5; D perhaps matches TRBD1 (6 bases). V lost 6 bases to trimming and J lost 0 bases, with 12 bases between them. CDR1 and CDR2 from the germline V gene are ENHRY and SYGVKD. CDR3 length: 15 residues. CDR3 loop: CAISQGRNSNQPQHF. As DNA, the CDR3 is TGTGCCATCAGCCAGGGGCGGAATAGCAATCAGCCCCAGCATTTT.

The rearrangement joins TRBV14 to TRBJ2-4; 7 bases fit TRBD1. V lost 4 bases, J lost 0 bases, and 6 bases stayed unmatched. The germline CDR1 and CDR2 sequences are SGHDN and FVKESK. The CDR3 contains 16 residues. This chain's CDR3 is CASSPRQGLAKNIQYF. In DNA form, the CDR3 reads TGTGCCAGCAGCCCCCGACAGGGCCTAGCCAAAAACATTCAGTACTTC.